These 20 T cell receptor beta chains came from one sample sequenced in a study of radiation and T cells in renal cell carcinoma. Profiling relied on immunoSEQ multiplex PCR, and the TCRdb table lists in-frame clones only, not all of them. The table records 100,000 to 150,000 clones, 70% to 90% of them present only once. The time point is: blood 2 weeks post-SBRT. Specified treatment: 15 Gy SBRT to primary tumor, nephrectomy 4 weeks later. Sequences were derived from blood, sampled from a patient whose treatment included radiotherapy and nephrectomy. The receptors here all came from a woman aged 70 to 79 with renal cell carcinoma.

This clone has only one observation. The rearrangement uses TRBV5-1 and TRBJ2-5; 8 bases agree with TRBD2. CDR1 SGHRS and CDR2 YFSETQ come from the germline V gene. J gave up 5 bases and V 2 bases, and 8 bases lay outside the gene matches. The CDR3 spans 15 residues. For the CDR3, the DNA is TGCGCCAGCAGCTTAGCGGGGGCATTTCCGGAGACCCAGTACTTC. It is translated as CASSLAGAFPETQYF.

The CDR3, as DNA: TGTGCCAGCAGTACCTCGAGTTGGGGGGCAATGGACACCGGGGAGCTGTTTTTT. Translating gives CASSTSSWGAMDTGELFF. The genes are TRBV28 and TRBJ2-2; D may match TRBD1 or TRBD2 (6 bases each). The V end lost 5 bases, the J end lost 3 bases, and 22 bases lay between the germline ends. The CDR3 runs to 18 residues. Germline V CDR1 and CDR2: MDHEN, SYDVKM.

This clone was observed a single time. The CDR3 region is CATEGRDYGYTF. CDR3 sequence (DNA): TGTGCCACTGAGGGACGAGACTATGGCTACACCTTC. The V call is TRBV19, the J call TRBJ1-2; D is possibly TRBD1 (5 bases). This CDR3 is built from 12 residues. The germline gives CDR1 LNHDA, CDR2 SQIVND (reference sequence). The V end lost 10 bases, the J end lost 3 bases, and 12 bases lay between the germline ends.

This rearrangement joins TRBV7-2 to TRBJ2-2; perhaps D is TRBD1 or TRBD2 (6 bases each). Between the trimmed V and J ends, which lost 4 bases and 8 bases, there was a span of 17 bases. CDR3 length: 15 amino acids. From germline, CDR1 is SGHTA and CDR2 FQGNSA. CDR3 loop: CASSWGAALAGELFF. The CDR3 nucleotides read TGTGCCAGCAGCTGGGGGGCGGCCCTAGCAGGGGAGCTGTTTTTT. Full variable domain (outside the CDR3, taken from reference TRBV7-2 and TRBJ2-2): GAGVSQSPSNKVTEKGKDVELRCDPISGHTALYWYRQSLGQGLEFLIYFQGNSAPDKSGLPSDRFSAERTGGSVSTLTIQRTQQEDSAVYLCASSWGAALAGELFFGEGSRLTVL.

The rearrangement joins TRBV10-2 to TRBJ1-3, with no clear D. Trimming shortened V by 2 bases and J by 5 bases, and 7 bases separated the two germline ends. CDR1 and CDR2 (germline): WSHSY, SAAADI. The CDR3 has 13 residues. The DNA for the CDR3 is TGCGCCAGCAGTGAGGCAGAGAGAAACACCATATATTTT. It encodes CASSEAERNTIYF.

This clone was counted between two and nine times. The chain couples TRBV18 to TRBJ1-1, with D unresolved. The CDR3 has 11 amino acids. V was trimmed by 6 bases and J by 10 bases, leaving 12 bases between them. CDR1 is KGHSH and CDR2 is LQKENI in the germline V gene. The chain's CDR3 is CASSRRGPAFF. The DNA for the CDR3 is TGTGCCAGCTCCCGCAGAGGGCCAGCTTTCTTT.

V usage is TRBV5-1 and J usage is TRBJ2-2; weak D call: TRBD2 (5 bases). Trimming pared 2 bases from V and 0 bases from J, leaving 11 bases between. The CDR3 covers 16 residues. The germline V gene has CDR1 SGHRS and CDR2 YFSETQ. The CDR3 spells CASSFLAGPNTGELFF. CDR3 nucleotides: TGCGCCAGCAGCTTCCTGGCGGGCCCGAACACCGGGGAGCTGTTTTTT. The whole variable domain, filled in from reference TRBV5-1 and TRBJ2-2, reads KAGVTQTPRYLIKTRGQQVTLSCSPISGHRSVSWYQQTPGQGLQFLFEYFSETQRNKGNFPGRFSGRQFSNSRSEMNVSTLELGDSALYLCASSFLAGPNTGELFFGEGSRLTVL.

The rearrangement uses TRBV5-1 and TRBJ2-7; TRBD2 aligns across 11 bases. The germline V gene has CDR1 SGHRS and CDR2 YFSETQ. Trimming at V came to 4 bases and at J to 2 bases, leaving 5 bases not matched to a gene. The CDR3 is made up of 15 amino acids. CDR3 amino acids: CASSILAGGTYEQYF. CDR3 nucleotides: TGCGCCAGCAGCATTCTAGCGGGGGGTACCTACGAGCAGTACTTC.

This chain connects TRBV28 to TRBJ1-4, with TRBD1 matching 9 bases. The CDR3 consists of 16 residues. Trimming removed 3 bases from V and 5 bases from J; junction bases left unmatched: 7. Germline values: CDR1 MDHEN, CDR2 SYDVKM. CDR3: CASSLGEGQGNEKLFF. The CDR3 region has the DNA TGTGCCAGCAGTTTGGGTGAGGGACAGGGAAATGAAAAACTGTTTTTT.

The CDR3 DNA is TGTGCCAGTAGTATAGGAAGAGGACAGGGGAACTATGGCTACACCTTC. It is translated as CASSIGRGQGNYGYTF. The chain couples TRBV19 to TRBJ1-2; TRBD1 agrees at 9 bases. J gave up 2 bases and V 1 base, and 5 bases lay outside the gene matches. The germline V gene has CDR1 LNHDA and CDR2 SQIVND (reference sequence). CDR3 length: 16 residues.

The chain couples TRBV2 to TRBJ2-5; D is unresolved. The CDR3 has 12 residues. Per the germline V gene, CDR1 is SNHLY and CDR2 is FYNNEI. Trimming removed 6 bases from V and 0 bases from J, with 5 bases in between. As DNA, the CDR3 is TGTGCCAGCAGGGATGACCAAGAGACCCAGTACTTC. This translates into CASRDDQETQYF.

This rearrangement joins TRBV11-2 to TRBJ1-3; D is unresolved. CDR3 length: 15 residues. V was clipped by 1 base and J by 0 bases, with 7 bases between them. The germline CDR1 and CDR2 sequences are SGHAT and FQNNGV. The CDR3 coding sequence is TGTGCCAGCAGCTTAGGAGTAAACTCTGGAAACACCATATATTTT. This translates into CASSLGVNSGNTIYF.

Remarks on this clone: The germline gene is not matched at one end of the junction; a read error may be the cause. The genes are TRBV7-7 and TRBJ2-2; D remains unclear. Looked up from germline, CDR1 is SSHAT and CDR2 is FNYEAQ (reference sequence). This CDR3 contains 12 residues. The CDR3 coding sequence is TGTGCTAGCAGCCACCCCGGGGGGGAGCTGTTTTTT. It encodes CASSHPGGELFF.

This rearrangement joins TRBV4-3 to TRBJ2-5, with D possibly being TRBD1 or TRBD2 (6 bases each). V shed 1 base and J shed 2 bases, with 11 bases lying between them. Germline assignment: CDR1 LGHNA and CDR2 YSLEER. The CDR3 runs to 15 residues. CDR3 sequence (DNA): TGCGCCAGCAGCCAAGGTCTAGGGGGGCAAGAGACCCAGTACTTC. It translates to CASSQGLGGQETQYF.

The chain is built from TRBV11-2 and TRBJ1-2; the D is unclear. The CDR3 is made up of 12 amino acids. The V gene's germline CDR1 is SGHAT and CDR2 FQNNGV. V was trimmed by 5 bases and J by 7 bases, leaving 11 bases between them. CDR3 nucleotide sequence: TGTGCCAGCAGCCCAGACGGGTTTGGCTACACCTTC. This gives the protein CASSPDGFGYTF.

The genes are TRBV7-8 and TRBJ1-1, with D perhaps matching TRBD1 (5 bases). Germline-derived CDR1 and CDR2 are SGHVS and FQNEAQ. V lost 2 bases and J 2 bases, leaving 15 bases between the germline ends. CDR3 length equals 16 residues. CDR3 region: CASSLWGQRDNTEAFF. In DNA, the CDR3 is TGTGCCAGCAGCTTATGGGGTCAGAGGGACAACACTGAAGCTTTCTTT.

The chain employs TRBV6-6 and TRBJ2-5; D possibly corresponds to TRBD2 (6 bases). The CDR3 is 14 residues long. Germline CDR1 and CDR2: MNHNY and SVGAGI (reference sequence). Trimming pared 2 bases from V and 4 bases from J, leaving 11 bases between. The CDR3 is CASSYGGSGETQYF. In DNA, the CDR3 is TGTGCCAGCAGTTACGGAGGGTCGGGAGAGACCCAGTACTTC.

The V gene is TRBV7-6, the J gene TRBJ1-5, with D unclear. The V end was cut by 5 bases, the J end by 1 base, with 6 bases between. This CDR3 has 13 amino acids. Germline CDR1 SGHVS, CDR2 FNYEAQ. The CDR3 nucleotides read TGTGCCAGCAGCGCCCGAAGCAATCAGCCCCAGCATTTT. Translation: CASSARSNQPQHF.

The V gene is TRBV7-3, the J gene TRBJ2-5; 11 bases agree with TRBD2. After removal of 0 bases from V and 4 bases from J, the junction contained 10 bases not matched to a gene. The CDR3 is 18 residues long. Germline CDR1 reads SGHTA; CDR2 reads FQGTGA. The CDR3 DNA sequence: TGTGCCAGCAGCTTAACTGAGTCTAGCGGGGGGTTAAGAGAGACCCAGTACTTC. It encodes CASSLTESSGGLRETQYF. The whole variable domain, filled in from reference TRBV7-3 and TRBJ2-5, reads GAGVSQTPSNKVTEKGKYVELRCDPISGHTALYWYRQSLGQGPEFLIYFQGTGAADDSGLPNDRFFAVRPEGSVSTLKIQRTERGDSAVYLCASSLTESSGGLRETQYFGPGTRLLVL.

This chain links TRBV2 with TRBJ2-3; either TRBD1 or TRBD2 may fit D (5 bases each). Trimming removed 4 bases from V and 5 bases from J, with 13 bases in between. The CDR3 totals 14 residues. CDR1 SNHLY and CDR2 FYNNEI come from the germline V gene. This CDR3 is CASSARGVVDTQYF. Written as DNA, the CDR3 is TGTGCCAGCAGTGCGAGGGGAGTGGTAGATACGCAGTATTTT.